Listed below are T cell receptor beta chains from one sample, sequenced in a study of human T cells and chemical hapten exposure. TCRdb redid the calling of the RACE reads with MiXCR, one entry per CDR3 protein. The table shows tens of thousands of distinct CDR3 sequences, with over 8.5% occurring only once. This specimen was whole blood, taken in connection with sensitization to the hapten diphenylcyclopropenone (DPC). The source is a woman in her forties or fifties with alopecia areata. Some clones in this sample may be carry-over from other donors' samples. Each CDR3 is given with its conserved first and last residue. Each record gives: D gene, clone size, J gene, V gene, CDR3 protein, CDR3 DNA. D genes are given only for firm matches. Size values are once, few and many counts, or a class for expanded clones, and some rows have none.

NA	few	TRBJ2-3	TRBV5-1	CASSNIVLTDTQYF	TGCGCCAGCAGCAATATCGTCCTCACAGATACGCAGTATTTT
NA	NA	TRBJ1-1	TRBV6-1	CASSAQRESEAFF	TGTGCCAGCAGTGCACAAAGGGAGTCTGAAGCTTTCTTT
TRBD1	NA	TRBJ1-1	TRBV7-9	CASSFGDRGTEAFF	TGTGCCAGCAGCTTTGGGGACAGGGGCACTGAAGCTTTCTTT
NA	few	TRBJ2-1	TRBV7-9	CASSSQGHNEQFF	TGTGCCAGCAGCTCCCAGGGGCACAATGAGCAGTTCTTC
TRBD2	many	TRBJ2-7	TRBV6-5	CASSPGLAGDEQYF	TGTGCCAGCAGTCCGGGACTAGCGGGAGACGAGCAGTACTTC
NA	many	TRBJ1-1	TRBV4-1	CASSQGSGLEAFF	TGCGCCAGCAGCCAAGGGTCAGGGCTCGAAGCTTTCTTT
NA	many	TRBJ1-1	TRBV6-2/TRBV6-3	CASGWNTEAFF	TGTGCCAGCGGGTGGAACACTGAAGCTTTCTTT
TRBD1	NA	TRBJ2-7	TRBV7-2	CASSLAGSGTGTDQYF	TGTGCCAGCAGCTTAGCGGGTTCCGGGACAGGGACGGATCAGTACTTC
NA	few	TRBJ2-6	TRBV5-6	CASEDSGSGANVLTF	TGTGCCAGCGAGGATTCCGGCTCTGGGGCCAACGTCCTGACTTTC
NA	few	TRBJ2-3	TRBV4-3	CASSQDPDGDAQYF	TGCGCCAGCAGCCAAGATCCAGACGGAGACGCGCAGTATTTT
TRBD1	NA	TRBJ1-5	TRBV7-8	CASSAHRGRNQPQHF	TGTGCCAGCAGCGCGCACAGGGGTCGCAATCAGCCCCAGCATTTT
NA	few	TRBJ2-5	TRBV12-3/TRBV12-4	CASSFLGTQYF	TGTGCCAGCAGTTTCTTGGGGACCCAGTACTTC
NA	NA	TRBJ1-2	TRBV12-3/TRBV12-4	CASSSARTVWGYTF	TGTGCCAGCAGTTCAGCCCGGACAGTCTGGGGCTACACCTTC
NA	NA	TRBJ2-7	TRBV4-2	CASSQDPASYEQYF	TGTGCCAGCAGCCAAGATCCGGCCTCTTACGAGCAGTACTTC
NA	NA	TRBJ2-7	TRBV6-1	CASQNYEQYF	TGTGCCAGCCAAAACTACGAGCAGTACTTC
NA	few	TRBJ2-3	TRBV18	CASSPAWGRGDTQYF	TGTGCCAGCTCACCTGCGTGGGGCCGGGGAGATACGCAGTATTTT
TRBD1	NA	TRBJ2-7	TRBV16	CASSRLTGVLYEQYF	TGTGCCAGCAGCCGTCTGACAGGGGTCCTCTACGAGCAGTACTTC
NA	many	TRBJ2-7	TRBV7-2	CASSLFPRGRSSYEQYF	TGTGCCAGCAGCTTATTTCCGCGGGGAAGGAGCTCCTACGAGCAGTACTTC
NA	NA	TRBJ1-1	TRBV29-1	CSVETDKNTEAFF	TGCAGCGTTGAAACGGACAAGAACACTGAAGCTTTCTTT
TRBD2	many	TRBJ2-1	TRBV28	CASASGGLPNEQFF	TGTGCCAGCGCTAGCGGGGGGTTGCCCAATGAGCAGTTCTTC
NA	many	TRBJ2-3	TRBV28	CASSMEGGRTQYF	TGTGCCAGCAGCATGGAGGGGGGGAGAACGCAGTATTTT
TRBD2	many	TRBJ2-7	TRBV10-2	CASREGLAGSEQYF	TGCGCCAGCAGGGAGGGACTAGCGGGATCCGAGCAGTACTTC
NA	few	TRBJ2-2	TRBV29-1	CSVDKGQYGELFF	TGCAGCGTTGATAAGGGACAATACGGGGAGCTGTTTTTT
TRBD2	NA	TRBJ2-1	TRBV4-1	CASSHESGGVPNEQFF	TGCGCCAGCAGCCATGAAAGCGGGGGGGTCCCCAATGAGCAGTTCTTC
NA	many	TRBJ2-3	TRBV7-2	CASSPNTDTQYF	TGTGCCAGCAGCCCTAACACAGATACGCAGTATTTT
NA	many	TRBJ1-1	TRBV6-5	CASSIGGATEAFF	TGTGCCAGCAGCATTGGGGGGGCCACTGAAGCTTTCTTT
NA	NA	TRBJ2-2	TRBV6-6	CASSYVRAGELFF	TGTGCCAGCAGTTACGTTAGAGCCGGGGAGCTGTTTTTT
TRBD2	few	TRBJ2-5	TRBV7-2	CASSPTSLETQYF	TGTGCCAGCAGCCCGACTAGCTTGGAGACCCAGTACTTC